This TCR beta chain is drawn from a study of blood T cells in healthy people across ages. Whole-study findings and limits: Higher diversity, along with more naive CD4+ cells, distinguished long-lived donors from aged donors. The recorded TCR beta diversity per million T cells decreased in a roughly linear manner with age.

A second about 7 to 12 cycle PCR used barcoded and J-beta primers. Each cDNA molecule received a tag from a template-switch adaptor that had 12 random nucleotides. One entry per CDR3 protein, called by TCRdb with MiXCR from the 5' RACE reads. The table lists about 940,000 distinct CDR3 sequences, around 48% of them singletons. The CDR3 has 14 residues. CDR1 and CDR2 (germline): MNHEY, SMNVEV (reference sequence). The V end was cut by 1 base, the J end by 6 bases, with 10 bases between. Points on this clonotype: Its target is not known.

Isolation per sample recovered at least 6.5 million PBMCs. The receptor's source is a man aged 25-40 years in good health. Material for sequencing was blood. V usage is TRBV27 and J usage is TRBJ2-1; D possibly matches TRBD1 or TRBD2 (6 bases each). CDR3 nucleotide sequence: TGTGCCAGCAGTTTATGGGGGGCCGGCAATGAGCAGTTCTTC. It translates to CASSLWGAGNEQFF.